This T cell receptor beta chain stems from a study of beta chain features in type 1 diabetes. The wider study: Examination of sorted cells across all samples involved 90 million to 120 million cells.

This clone was recorded a few times. Its antigen is undetermined. Findings and caveats of the study: A potential influence of HLA type upon TCRB rearrangement remained unresolved herein.

The authors reverse transcribed all of the isolated RNA, so sequencing captured expressed TCRB transcripts. TCRdb's table, derived via immunoSEQ multiplex PCR, lists solely in-frame clones and lacks some. The sample lists just over 600,000 clones; less than 20% were seen once. The germline V gene has CDR1 GTSNPN and CDR2 SVGIG (reference sequence). This CDR3 is 11 amino acids long. Trimming pared 0 bases from V and 6 bases from J, leaving 2 bases between. Material: naive CD4+ T cells from blood. The receptor's source is a man between 18 and 29 years old in good health. The chain employs TRBV30 and TRBJ2-2; D remains unclear. The CDR3 coding sequence is TGTGCCTGGAGTGTATCCGGGGAGCTGTTTTTT. This encodes CAWSVSGELFF.